The source of this TCR beta chain is a study of blood T cell repertoires in COVID-19. Study information: Collection of acute and convalescent COVID-19 samples took place in the United States, Italy and Spain. The analysed material was cDNA or gDNA that came from T cells, B-cell-depleted T cells, or PBMCs.

In the original analysis: Reference gene primer amplification gave nucleated cell count estimates. Data came from immunoSEQ multiplex PCR; TCRdb stores just in-frame clones and leaves some out. For V, J and clone size, that table is used; D and trimming come from the DNA. This sample has fewer than 250,000 clones; over 70% occur once, and the top ten carry approximately 7.4%. Germline CDR1 reads SGHRS; CDR2 reads YFSETQ. The germline V and J ends were trimmed by 0 bases and 1 base, with 15 bases remaining between them. CDR3 length equals 17 residues. Material for sequencing was peripheral blood. The V and J genes are TRBV5-1 and TRBJ2-3, with a tentative D call TRBD2 (6 bases). The TCR comes from a woman between 50 and 59 years old with acute or convalescent COVID-19. The CDR3 region has the DNA TGCGCCAGCAGCTTGGAAGGTGGGCCTAGCGGCACAGATACGCAGTATTTT. It translates to CASSLEGGPSGTDTQYF.